This TCR beta chain was recorded in a study of T cell responses to AZD1222 COVID-19 vaccine. As to this clone: Its antigen is not identified.

The CDR3 spans 13 residues. V dropped 3 bases and J dropped 6 bases, with 6 bases sitting between them. Study conclusions and caveats: Within unmutated variant regions lay the reported targets of nearly half of spike-specific TCRs.

The method was immunoSEQ multiplex PCR; TCRdb's version includes in-frame clones alone and lacks a portion of them. This table holds around 130,000 clones, about 90% found once. This material consisted of peripheral blood, taken on day 0 of AZD1222 vaccination. The sequence came from an adult in good health. The V and J genes are TRBV12-3 or TRBV12-4 and TRBJ1-6; tentatively, D is TRBD1 (6 bases). The CDR3 DNA is TGTGCCAGCAGTTTGGACAGTAATTCACCCCTCCACTTT. Translated: CASSLDSNSPLHF.